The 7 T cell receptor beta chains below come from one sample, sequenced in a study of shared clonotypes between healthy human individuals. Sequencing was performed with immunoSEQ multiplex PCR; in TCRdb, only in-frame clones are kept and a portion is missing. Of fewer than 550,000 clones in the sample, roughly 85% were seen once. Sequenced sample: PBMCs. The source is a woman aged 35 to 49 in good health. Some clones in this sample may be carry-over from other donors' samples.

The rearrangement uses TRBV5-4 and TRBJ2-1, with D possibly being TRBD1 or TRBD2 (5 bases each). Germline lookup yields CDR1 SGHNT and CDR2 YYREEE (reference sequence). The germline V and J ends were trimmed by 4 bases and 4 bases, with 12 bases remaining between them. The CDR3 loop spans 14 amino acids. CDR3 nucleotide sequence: TGTGCCAGCAGCCCGGGAACAGGTTACAATGAGCAGTTCTTC. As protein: CASSPGTGYNEQFF.

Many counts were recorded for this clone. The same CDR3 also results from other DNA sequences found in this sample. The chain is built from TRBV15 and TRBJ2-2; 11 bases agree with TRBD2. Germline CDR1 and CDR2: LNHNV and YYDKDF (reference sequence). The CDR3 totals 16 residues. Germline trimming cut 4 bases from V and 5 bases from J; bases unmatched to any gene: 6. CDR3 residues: CATSIVAGGGTGELFF. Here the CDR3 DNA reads TGTGCCACCAGCATCGTAGCGGGAGGGGGAACCGGGGAGCTGTTTTTT. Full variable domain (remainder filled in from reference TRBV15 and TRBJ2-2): DAMVIQNPRYQVTQFGKPVTLSCSQTLNHNVMYWYQQKSSQAPKLLFHYYDKDFNNEADTPDNFQSRRPNTSFCFLDIRSPGLGDTAMYLCATSIVAGGGTGELFFGEGSRLTVL.

The DNA of the CDR3 is TGCGCCAGCAGCCTCGGGACAGGGGCAGAAGGTTATGGCTACACCTTC. Translated: CASSLGTGAEGYGYTF. The chain links TRBV5-1 to TRBJ1-2; 10 bases fit TRBD1. The CDR3 runs 16 residues. V was pared by 4 bases and J by 5 bases, with 11 bases of the junction left unmatched. Per germline, CDR1 SGHRS and CDR2 YFSETQ.

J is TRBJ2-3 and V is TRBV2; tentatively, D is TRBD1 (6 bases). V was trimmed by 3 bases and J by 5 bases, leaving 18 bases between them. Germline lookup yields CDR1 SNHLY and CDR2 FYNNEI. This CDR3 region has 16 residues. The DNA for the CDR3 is TGTGCCAGCAGTGAGCAGCCAGGGGTGAATGGAGATACGCAGTATTTT. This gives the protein CASSEQPGVNGDTQYF.

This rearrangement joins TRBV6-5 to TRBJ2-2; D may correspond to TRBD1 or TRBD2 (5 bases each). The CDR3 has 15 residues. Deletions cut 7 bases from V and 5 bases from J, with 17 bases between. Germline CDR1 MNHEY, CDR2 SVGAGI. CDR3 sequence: CASTGSAFRTGELFF. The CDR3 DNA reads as TGTGCCAGCACAGGGAGCGCGTTTCGGACCGGGGAGCTGTTTTTT.

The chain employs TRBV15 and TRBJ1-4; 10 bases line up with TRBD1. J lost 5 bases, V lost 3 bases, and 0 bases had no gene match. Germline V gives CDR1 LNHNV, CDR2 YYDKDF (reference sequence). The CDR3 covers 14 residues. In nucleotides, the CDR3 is TGTGCCACCAGCAGGGGACAGGGGAATGAAAAACTGTTTTTT. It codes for CATSRGQGNEKLFF.

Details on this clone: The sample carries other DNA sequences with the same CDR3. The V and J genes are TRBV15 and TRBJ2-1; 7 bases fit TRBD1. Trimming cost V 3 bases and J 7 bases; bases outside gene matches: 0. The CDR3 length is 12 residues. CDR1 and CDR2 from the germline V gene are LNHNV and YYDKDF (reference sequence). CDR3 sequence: CATSRDRNEQFF. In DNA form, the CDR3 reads TGTGCCACCAGCAGGGACAGGAATGAGCAGTTCTTC.